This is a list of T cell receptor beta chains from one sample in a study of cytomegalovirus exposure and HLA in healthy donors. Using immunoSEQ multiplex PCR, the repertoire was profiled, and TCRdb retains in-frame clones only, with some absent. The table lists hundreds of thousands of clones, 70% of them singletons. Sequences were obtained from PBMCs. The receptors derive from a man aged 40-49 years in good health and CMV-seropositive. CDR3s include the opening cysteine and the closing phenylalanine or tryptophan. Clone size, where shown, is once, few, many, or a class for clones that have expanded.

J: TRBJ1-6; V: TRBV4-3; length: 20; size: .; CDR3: CASSQAYQPMGSSYNSPLHF
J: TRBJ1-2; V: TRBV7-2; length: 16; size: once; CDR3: CASSFGTPPGSYGYTF
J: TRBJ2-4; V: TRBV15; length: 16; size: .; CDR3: CATSRGQGRSSGIQYF
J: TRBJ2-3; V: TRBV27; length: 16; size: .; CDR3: CASSLSLTGSTDTQYF
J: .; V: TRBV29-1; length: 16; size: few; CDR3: CSVTSAIQGLVYEQYF
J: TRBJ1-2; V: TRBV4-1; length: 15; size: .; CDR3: CASSQDTSPGYGYTF
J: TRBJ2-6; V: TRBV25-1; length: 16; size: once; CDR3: CASSASGISGANVLTF
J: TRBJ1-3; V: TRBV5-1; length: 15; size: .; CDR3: CASSLEGGPGNTIYF
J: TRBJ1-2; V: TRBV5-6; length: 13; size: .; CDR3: CASSMGQNYGYTF
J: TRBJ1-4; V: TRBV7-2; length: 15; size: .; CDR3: CASSLGTGPNEKLFF
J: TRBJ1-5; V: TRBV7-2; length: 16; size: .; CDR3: CASSSGQGRSNQPQHF
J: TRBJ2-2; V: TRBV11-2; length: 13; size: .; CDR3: CASSFGDFGELFF
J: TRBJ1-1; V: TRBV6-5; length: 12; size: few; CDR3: CASSYGGTEAFF
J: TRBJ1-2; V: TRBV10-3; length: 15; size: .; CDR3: CAIRSGTGDNYGYTF
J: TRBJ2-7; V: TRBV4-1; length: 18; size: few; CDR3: CASSQGRVLATTIYEQYF
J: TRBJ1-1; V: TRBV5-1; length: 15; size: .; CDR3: CASSGDRGWNTEAFF
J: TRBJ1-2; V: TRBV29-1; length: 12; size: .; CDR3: CSVDGKAYGYTF
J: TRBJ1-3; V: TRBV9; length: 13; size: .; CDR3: CASNQGTGNTIYF
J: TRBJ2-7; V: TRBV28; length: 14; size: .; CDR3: CASNPSGYLYEQYF
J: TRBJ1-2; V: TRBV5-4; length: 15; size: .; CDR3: CASSLSRGTNYGYTF
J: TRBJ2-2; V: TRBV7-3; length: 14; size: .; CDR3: CASSWDSTTGELFF
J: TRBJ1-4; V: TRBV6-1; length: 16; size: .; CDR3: CASSELTGGENEKLFF
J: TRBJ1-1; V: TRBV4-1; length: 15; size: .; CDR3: CASSQESGVRTEAFF
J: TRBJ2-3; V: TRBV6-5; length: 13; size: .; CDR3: CASKNTGTDTQYF
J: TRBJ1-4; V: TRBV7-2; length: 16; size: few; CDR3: CASSLTNPRQEGKLFF
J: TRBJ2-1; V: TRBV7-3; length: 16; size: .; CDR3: CASSSRGRGSYNEQFF
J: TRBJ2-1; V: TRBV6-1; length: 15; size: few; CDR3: CASSGREGLYNEQFF
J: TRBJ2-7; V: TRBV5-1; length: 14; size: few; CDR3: CASSSYDRTYEQYF
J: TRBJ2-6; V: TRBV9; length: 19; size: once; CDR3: CASSLRGGGFVSGANVLTF
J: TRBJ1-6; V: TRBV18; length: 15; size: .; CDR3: CASSPGAGNNSPLHF
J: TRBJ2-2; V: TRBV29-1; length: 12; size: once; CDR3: CSFTGEGGELFF
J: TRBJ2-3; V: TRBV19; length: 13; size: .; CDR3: CASSMGGTDTQYF
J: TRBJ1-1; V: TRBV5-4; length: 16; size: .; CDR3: CASSSRDSPLNTEAFF
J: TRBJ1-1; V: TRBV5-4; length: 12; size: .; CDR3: CASSLSLAEAFF
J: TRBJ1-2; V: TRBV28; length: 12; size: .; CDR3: CASSLGTRGYTF
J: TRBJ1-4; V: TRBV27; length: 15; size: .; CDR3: CASSYSGGANEKLFF
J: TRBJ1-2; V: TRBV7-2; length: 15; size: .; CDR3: CASSPLRTGAYGYTF
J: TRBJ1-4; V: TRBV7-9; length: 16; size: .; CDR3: CASSFLPSGVDEKLFF
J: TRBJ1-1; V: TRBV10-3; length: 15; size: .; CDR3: CAISQQGASNTEAFF